Detailed here is one TCR beta chain. Its specificity is unknown. The PCR employed 60 Vbeta primers together with 13 Jbeta primers. The repertoire was sequenced with immunoSEQ multiplex PCR; TCRdb's copy has only in-frame clones and lacks some. The table has 300,000 or so clones, about four fifths seen once. Germline CDR1 SEHNR, CDR2 FQNEAQ (reference sequence). The CDR3 sequence is 17 residues long. With 5 bases removed from V and 7 bases from J, the gap between germline ends came to 27 bases. The data are from a study of cytomegalovirus exposure and HLA in healthy donors. Findings and caveats of the study: Both high specificity and high sensitivity reportedly marked the classifier's diagnosis of cytomegalovirus status.

The chain recombines TRBV7-9 with TRBJ2-7, with a tentative D call TRBD2 (6 bases). This clonotype was obtained from a middle-aged woman in good health and CMV-seropositive. Sequenced material: PBMCs. CDR3 protein: CASSPHQRALEAGEQYF. CDR3 sequence (DNA): TGTGCCAGCAGCCCCCACCAGCGGGCACTAGAGGCGGGGGAGCAGTACTTC.